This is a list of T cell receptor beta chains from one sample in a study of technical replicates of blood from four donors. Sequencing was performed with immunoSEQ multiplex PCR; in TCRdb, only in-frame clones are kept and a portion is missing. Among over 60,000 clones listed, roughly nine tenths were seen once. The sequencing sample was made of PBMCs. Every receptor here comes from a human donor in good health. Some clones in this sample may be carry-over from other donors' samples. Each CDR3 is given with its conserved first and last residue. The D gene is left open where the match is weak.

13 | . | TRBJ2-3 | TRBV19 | CASSSGWTDTQYF | TGTGCCAGTAGTTCGGGTTGGACAGATACGCAGTATTTT
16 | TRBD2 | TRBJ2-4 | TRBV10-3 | CAIRGSGSNGKNIQYF | TGTGCCATCAGGGGGAGCGGGAGTAATGGCAAAAACATTCAGTACTTC
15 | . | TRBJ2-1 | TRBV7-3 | CASSADQGSGNEQFF | TGTGCCAGCAGCGCAGATCAGGGAAGTGGCAATGAGCAGTTCTTC
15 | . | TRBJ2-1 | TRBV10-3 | CAISESGDSYNEQFF | TGTGCCATCAGTGAGTCCGGGGACTCCTACAATGAGCAGTTCTTC
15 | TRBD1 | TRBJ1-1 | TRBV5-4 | CASSTQQGQNTEAFF | TGTGCCAGCAGCACGCAACAGGGGCAGAACACTGAAGCTTTCTTT
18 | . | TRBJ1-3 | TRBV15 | CATSRGPPGLSAGNTIYF | TGTGCCACCAGCAGAGGCCCCCCGGGACTCAGCGCTGGAAACACCATATATTTT
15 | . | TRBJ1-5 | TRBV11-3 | CASSRRVLDHQPQHF | TGTGCCAGCAGTAGAAGAGTTCTAGATCATCAGCCCCAGCATTTT
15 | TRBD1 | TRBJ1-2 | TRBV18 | CASSPTTGRNYGYTF | TGTGCCAGCTCACCCACGACAGGGAGGAACTATGGCTACACCTTC
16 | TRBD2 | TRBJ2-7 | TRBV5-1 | CASSLTAGGWSYEQYF | TGCGCCAGCAGCTTGACAGCGGGAGGGTGGTCCTACGAGCAGTACTTC
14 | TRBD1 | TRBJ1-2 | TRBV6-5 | CASSLDRGPNGYTF | TGTGCCAGCAGTTTGGACAGGGGTCCAAATGGCTACACCTTC
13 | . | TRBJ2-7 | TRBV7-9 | CASSLGTNYEQYF | TGTGCCAGCAGCTTAGGGACAAACTACGAGCAGTACTTC
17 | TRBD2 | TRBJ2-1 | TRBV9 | CASSTYGGGTAGNEQFF | TGTGCCAGCAGCACCTATGGGGGGGGAACCGCGGGTAATGAGCAGTTCTTC
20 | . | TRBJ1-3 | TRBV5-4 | CASSLGPGQPTYGFGNTIYF | TGTGCCAGCAGCTTGGGCCCCGGACAGCCTACGTATGGGTTTGGAAACACCATATATTTT
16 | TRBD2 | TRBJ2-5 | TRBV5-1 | CASSSSVGGGAKTQYF | TGCGCCAGCAGCTCCTCCGTAGGCGGGGGGGCGAAGACCCAGTACTTC
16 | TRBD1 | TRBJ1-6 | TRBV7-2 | CASSLEGQGARSPLHF | TGTGCCAGCAGCTTAGAAGGGCAGGGGGCGAGGTCACCCCTCCACTTT
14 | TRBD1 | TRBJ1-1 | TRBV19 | CASNGQGDYTEAFF | TGTGCCAGTAACGGCCAGGGGGATTACACTGAAGCTTTCTTT
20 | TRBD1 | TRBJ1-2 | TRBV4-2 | CASSHPPGDRGELRTYGYTF | TGTGCCAGCAGCCACCCCCCCGGGGACAGGGGAGAGCTGCGGACTTATGGCTACACCTTC
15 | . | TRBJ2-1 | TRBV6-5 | CASSYSSHAGTEQFF | TGTGCCAGCAGTTACTCGAGTCATGCGGGGACTGAGCAGTTCTTC